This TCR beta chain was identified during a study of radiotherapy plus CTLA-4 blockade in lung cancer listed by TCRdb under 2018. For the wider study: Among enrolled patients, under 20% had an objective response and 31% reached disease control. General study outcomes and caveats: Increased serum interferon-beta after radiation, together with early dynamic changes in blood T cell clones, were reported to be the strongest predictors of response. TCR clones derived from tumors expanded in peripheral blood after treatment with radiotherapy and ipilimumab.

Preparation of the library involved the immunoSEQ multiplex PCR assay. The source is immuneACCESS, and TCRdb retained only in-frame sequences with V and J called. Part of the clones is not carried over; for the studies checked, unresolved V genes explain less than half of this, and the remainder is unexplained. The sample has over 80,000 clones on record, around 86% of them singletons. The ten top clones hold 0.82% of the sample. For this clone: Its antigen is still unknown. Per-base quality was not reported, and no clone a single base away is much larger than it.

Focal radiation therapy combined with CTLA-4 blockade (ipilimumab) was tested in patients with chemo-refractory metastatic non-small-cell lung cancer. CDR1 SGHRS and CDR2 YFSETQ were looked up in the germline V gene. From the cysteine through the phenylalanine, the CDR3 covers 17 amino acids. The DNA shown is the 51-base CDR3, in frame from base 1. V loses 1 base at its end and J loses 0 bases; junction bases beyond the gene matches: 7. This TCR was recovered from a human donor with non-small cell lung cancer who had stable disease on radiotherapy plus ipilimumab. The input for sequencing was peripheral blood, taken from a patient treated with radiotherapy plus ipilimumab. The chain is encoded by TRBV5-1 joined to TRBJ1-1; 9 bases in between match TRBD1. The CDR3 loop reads CASSLMGQGSMNTEAFF. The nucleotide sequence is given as TGCGCCAGCAGCTTGATGGGACAGGGTTCGATGAACACTGAAGCTTTCTTT.